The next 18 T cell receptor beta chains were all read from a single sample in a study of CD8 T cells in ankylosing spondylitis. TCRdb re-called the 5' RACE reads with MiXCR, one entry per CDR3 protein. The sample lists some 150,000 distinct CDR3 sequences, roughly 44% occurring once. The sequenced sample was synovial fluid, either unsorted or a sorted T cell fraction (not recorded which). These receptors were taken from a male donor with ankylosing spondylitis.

The CDR3 region has the DNA TGTGCCAGCTCACCCAAGTCGGCGGGGGCGCAGGTTGGAAACACCATATATTTT. Its protein is CASSPKSAGAQVGNTIYF. The chain uses TRBV18 and TRBJ1-3; tentative D call: TRBD1 (6 bases). CDR3 length: 18 amino acids. V lost 3 bases to trimming and J lost 3 bases, with 21 bases between them. CDR1 is KGHSH and CDR2 is LQKENI in the germline V gene.

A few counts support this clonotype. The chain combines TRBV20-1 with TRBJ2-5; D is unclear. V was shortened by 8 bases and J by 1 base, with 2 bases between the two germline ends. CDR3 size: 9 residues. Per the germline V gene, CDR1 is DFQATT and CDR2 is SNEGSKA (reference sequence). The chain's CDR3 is CSSQETQYF. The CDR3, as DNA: TGCAGTTCCCAAGAGACCCAGTACTTC.

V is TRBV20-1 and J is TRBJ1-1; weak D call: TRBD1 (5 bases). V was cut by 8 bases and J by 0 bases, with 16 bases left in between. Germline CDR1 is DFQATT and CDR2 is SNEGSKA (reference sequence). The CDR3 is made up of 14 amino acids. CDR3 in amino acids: CSNSWGFMNTEAFF. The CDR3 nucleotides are TGCAGTAACTCATGGGGGTTTATGAACACTGAAGCTTTCTTT.

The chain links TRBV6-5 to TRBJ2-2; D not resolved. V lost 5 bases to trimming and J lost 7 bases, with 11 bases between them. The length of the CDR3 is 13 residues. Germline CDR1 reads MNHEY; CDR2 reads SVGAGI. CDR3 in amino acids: CASSTLSGGELFF. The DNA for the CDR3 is TGTGCCAGCAGTACTCTTTCGGGCGGGGAGCTGTTTTTT.

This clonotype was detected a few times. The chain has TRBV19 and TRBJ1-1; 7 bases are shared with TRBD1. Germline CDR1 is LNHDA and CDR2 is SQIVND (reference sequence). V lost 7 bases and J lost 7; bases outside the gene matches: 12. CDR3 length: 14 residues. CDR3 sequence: CASTHRTGAVEAFF. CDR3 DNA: TGTGCCAGTACCCACCGAACAGGGGCCGTTGAAGCTTTCTTT.

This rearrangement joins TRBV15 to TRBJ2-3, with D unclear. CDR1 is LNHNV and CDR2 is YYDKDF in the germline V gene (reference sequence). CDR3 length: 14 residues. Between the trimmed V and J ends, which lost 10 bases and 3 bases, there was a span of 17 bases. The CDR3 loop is CAKHRVCATDTQYF. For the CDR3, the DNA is TGTGCCAAACACCGGGTCTGCGCGACAGATACGCAGTATTTT.

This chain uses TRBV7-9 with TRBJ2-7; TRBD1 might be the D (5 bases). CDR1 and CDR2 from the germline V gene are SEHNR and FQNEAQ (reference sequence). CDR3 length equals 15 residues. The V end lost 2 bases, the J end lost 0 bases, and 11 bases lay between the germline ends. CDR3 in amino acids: CASSLRGLNSYEQYF. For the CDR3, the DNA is TGTGCCAGCAGCTTAAGGGGTCTTAACTCCTACGAGCAGTACTTC.

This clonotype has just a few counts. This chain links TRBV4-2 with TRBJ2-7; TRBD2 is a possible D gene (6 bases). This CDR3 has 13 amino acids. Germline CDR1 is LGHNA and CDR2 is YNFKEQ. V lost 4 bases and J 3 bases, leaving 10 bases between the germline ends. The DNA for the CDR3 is TGTGCCAGCAGCCGTCCGGGACTCTACGAGCAGTACTTC. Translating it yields CASSRPGLYEQYF.

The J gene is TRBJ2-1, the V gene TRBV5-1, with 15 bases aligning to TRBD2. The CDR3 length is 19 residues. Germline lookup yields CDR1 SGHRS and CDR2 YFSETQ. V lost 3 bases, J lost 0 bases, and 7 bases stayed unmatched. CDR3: CASSYGLAGGPGSYNEQFF. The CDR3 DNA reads TGCGCCAGCAGCTATGGACTAGCGGGAGGGCCTGGCTCCTACAATGAGCAGTTCTTC.

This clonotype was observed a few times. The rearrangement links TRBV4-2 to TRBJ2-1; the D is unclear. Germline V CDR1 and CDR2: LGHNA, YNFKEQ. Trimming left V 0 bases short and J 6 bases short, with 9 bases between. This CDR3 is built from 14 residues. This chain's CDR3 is CASSQDFEVNEQFF. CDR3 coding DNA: TGTGCCAGCAGCCAAGATTTCGAAGTCAATGAGCAGTTCTTC.

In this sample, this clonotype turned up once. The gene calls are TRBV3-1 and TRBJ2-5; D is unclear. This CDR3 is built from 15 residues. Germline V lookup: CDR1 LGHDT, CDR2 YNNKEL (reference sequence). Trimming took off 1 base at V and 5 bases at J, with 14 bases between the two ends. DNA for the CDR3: TGTGCCAGCAGCCAAGCGACGGAGTCCGTCGAGACCCAGTACTTC. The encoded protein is CASSQATESVETQYF.

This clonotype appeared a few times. As DNA, the CDR3 is TGTGCCAGCAGTTTACCTGGGGGACTGAACACTGAAGCTTTCTTT. It is translated as CASSLPGGLNTEAFF. This chain joins TRBV12-3 or TRBV12-4 and TRBJ1-1; TRBD1 might be the D (5 bases). V was clipped by 2 bases and J by 0 bases, with 10 bases between them. CDR3 size: 15 residues.

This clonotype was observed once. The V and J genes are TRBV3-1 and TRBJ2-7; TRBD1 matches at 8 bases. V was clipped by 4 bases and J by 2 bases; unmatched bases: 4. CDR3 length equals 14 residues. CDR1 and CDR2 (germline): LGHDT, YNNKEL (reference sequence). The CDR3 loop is CASSPSQGAYEQYF. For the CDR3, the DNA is TGTGCCAGCAGCCCCTCACAGGGGGCCTACGAGCAGTACTTC.

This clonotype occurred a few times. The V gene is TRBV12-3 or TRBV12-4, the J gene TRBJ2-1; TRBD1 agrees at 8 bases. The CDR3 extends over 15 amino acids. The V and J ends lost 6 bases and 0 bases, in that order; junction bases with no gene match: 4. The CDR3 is CASRPGTGSYNEQFF. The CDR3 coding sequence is TGTGCCAGCAGACCCGGGACAGGCTCCTACAATGAGCAGTTCTTC.

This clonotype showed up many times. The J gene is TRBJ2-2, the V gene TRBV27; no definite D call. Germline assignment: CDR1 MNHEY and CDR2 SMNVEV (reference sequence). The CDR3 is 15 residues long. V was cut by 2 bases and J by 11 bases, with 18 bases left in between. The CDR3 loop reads CASSLAIGSQVELFF. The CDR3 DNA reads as TGTGCCAGCAGTTTAGCCATCGGGTCTCAGGTCGAGCTGTTTTTT.

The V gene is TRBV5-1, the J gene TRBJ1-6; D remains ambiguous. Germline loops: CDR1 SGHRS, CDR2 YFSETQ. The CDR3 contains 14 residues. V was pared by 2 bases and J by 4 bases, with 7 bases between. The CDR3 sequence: CASSFRKYNSPLHF. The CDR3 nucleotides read TGCGCCAGCAGCTTCAGGAAATATAATTCACCCCTCCACTTT.

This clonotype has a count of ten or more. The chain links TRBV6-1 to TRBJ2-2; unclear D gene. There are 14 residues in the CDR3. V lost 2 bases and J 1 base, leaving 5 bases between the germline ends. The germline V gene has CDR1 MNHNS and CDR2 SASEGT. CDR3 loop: CASSESVNTGELFF. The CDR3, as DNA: TGTGCCAGCAGTGAATCCGTGAACACCGGGGAGCTGTTTTTT.

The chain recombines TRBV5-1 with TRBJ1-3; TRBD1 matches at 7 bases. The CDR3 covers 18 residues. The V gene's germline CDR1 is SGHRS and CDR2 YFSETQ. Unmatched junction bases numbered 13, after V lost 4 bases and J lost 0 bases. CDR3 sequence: CASSPRQGRPHSGNTIYF. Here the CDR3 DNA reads TGCGCCAGCAGCCCCCGACAGGGCCGACCCCACTCTGGAAACACCATATATTTT.